These 14 T cell receptor beta chains were sequenced from one sample in a study of PD-1 blockade in classical Hodgkin lymphoma. This table comes from immunoSEQ multiplex PCR, and its TCRdb copy is limited to in-frame clones, with some not included. The repertoire includes under 45,000 clones, roughly 70% of them detected once, and under 25% sits in the top ten. Brentuximab vedotin exposure varied, and every patient relapsed after autologous stem cell transplantation. The specimen comprised peripheral blood mononuclear cells (PBMCs), sampled at baseline. These receptors originate from a human donor with classical Hodgkin lymphoma.

The chain recombines TRBV4-1 with TRBJ1-3, with D unresolved. This CDR3 contains 17 residues. Germline V gene lookup returns CDR1 MGHRA and CDR2 YSYEKL. V gave up 2 bases and J gave up 0 bases, with 14 bases separating them. This CDR3 reads CASSQQTTAGSGNTIYF. The CDR3 DNA reads TGCGCCAGCAGCCAACAAACGACCGCGGGCTCTGGAAACACCATATATTTT.

The table lists this clone with a count of one. The chain is built from TRBV6-5 and TRBJ2-7; 11 nucleotides match TRBD2. Germline CDR1 is MNHEY and CDR2 is SVGAGI. The J segment lost 5 bases and the V segment lost 2 bases, leaving 5 bases of the junction unmatched. The CDR3 covers 15 residues. The CDR3 loop reads CASSYGGLAVDEQYF. The DNA for the CDR3 is TGTGCCAGCAGTTACGGGGGACTAGCGGTCGACGAGCAGTACTTC.

With respect to this clone: This may stem from a read error, because a much larger clone lies one nucleotide away. The rearrangement links TRBV30 to TRBJ2-7; D is possibly TRBD1 or TRBD2 (5 bases each). V was clipped by 5 bases and J by 1 base, with 18 bases between them. CDR1 and CDR2 from the germline V gene are GTSNPN and SVGIG (reference sequence). This CDR3 spans 15 amino acids. The CDR3 region has the DNA TGTGCCTGGGTCCGATTCGGGGCCGGATCCTACGAGCAGTACTTC. Translating gives CAWVRFGAGSYEQYF.

The chain employs TRBV18 and TRBJ1-2, with D maybe TRBD1 (6 bases). Germline V gives CDR1 KGHSH, CDR2 LQKENI. Trimming left V 6 bases short and J 1 base short, with 15 bases between. CDR3 size: 15 residues. This CDR3 reads CASSKGVPRNYGYTF. The CDR3 DNA reads TGTGCCAGCTCCAAGGGGGTACCCCGTAACTATGGCTACACCTTC.

This chain connects TRBV30 to TRBJ2-7; the D is unclear. Trimming took 0 bases from V and 3 from J, leaving 6 bases between them. In germline, CDR1 is GTSNPN, CDR2 SVGIG (reference sequence). The length of the CDR3 is 12 residues. The CDR3 protein is CAWSVFIYEQYF. For the CDR3, the DNA is TGTGCCTGGAGTGTCTTTATCTACGAGCAGTACTTC.

V is TRBV5-1 and J is TRBJ2-3; D is perhaps TRBD2 (5 bases). CDR3 size: 12 residues. With 5 bases removed from V and 5 bases from J, the gap between germline ends came to 9 bases. Germline V gene lookup returns CDR1 SGHRS and CDR2 YFSETQ. The CDR3 coding sequence is TGCGCCAGCAGGGAGAGCGGAGATACGCAGTATTTT. It codes for CASRESGDTQYF.

The rearrangement joins TRBV28 to TRBJ2-6; TRBD1 matches at 10 bases. The junction had 8 bases not matched to a gene; V was cut back by 5 bases and J by 1 base. CDR1 is MDHEN, CDR2 SYDVKM, per germline. This CDR3 comprises 18 residues. DNA for the CDR3: TGTGCCAGCAGTACCAGACAGGGGGCGCCGTCTGGGGCCAACGTCCTGACTTTC. Translation: CASSTRQGAPSGANVLTF. The whole variable domain, filled in from reference TRBV28 and TRBJ2-6, reads DVKVTQSSRYLVKRTGEKVFLECVQDMDHENMFWYRQDPGLGLRLIYFSYDVKMKEKGDIPEGYSVSREKKERFSLILESASTNQTSMYLCASSTRQGAPSGANVLTFGAGSRLTVL.

The gene calls are TRBV6-5 and TRBJ1-2; tentatively, D is TRBD1 (6 bases). Looked up from germline, CDR1 is MNHEY and CDR2 is SVGAGI. This CDR3 is 15 amino acids long. Trimming stripped 5 bases from V and 0 bases from J, with 13 bases between. CDR3 coding DNA: TGTGCCAGCAGTCGCCGACAGGACACTAACTATGGCTACACCTTC. Its translation is CASSRRQDTNYGYTF.

The chain uses TRBV7-2 and TRBJ2-7; 10 nucleotides line up with TRBD2. The CDR3 consists of 16 residues. V was clipped by 4 bases and J by 0 bases; unmatched bases: 6. CDR1 and CDR2 (germline): SGHTA, FQGNSA. The CDR3 sequence is CASSSPAGGPSYEQYF. The CDR3 bases are TGTGCCAGCAGCTCCCCAGCGGGAGGGCCCTCCTACGAGCAGTACTTC.

Here the CDR3 reads CAWRRGSTDTQYF. CDR3 in DNA: TGTGCCTGGAGAAGGGGAAGCACAGATACGCAGTATTTT. The chain carries TRBV30 and TRBJ2-3, with D perhaps TRBD1 (5 bases). V lost 3 bases to trimming and J lost 0 bases, with 7 bases between them. The CDR3 extends over 13 amino acids. The germline gives CDR1 GTSNPN, CDR2 SVGIG (reference sequence).

The chain couples TRBV7-9 to TRBJ2-5; D is perhaps TRBD1 (6 bases). V lost 0 bases, J lost 2 bases, and 10 bases lay in between. Germline loops: CDR1 SEHNR, CDR2 FQNEAQ (reference sequence). This CDR3 has 15 amino acids. The CDR3 bases are TGTGCCAGCAGCTTAGCTGGGCAGGGGCAAGAGACCCAGTACTTC. Translating gives CASSLAGQGQETQYF.

The chain carries TRBV19 and TRBJ2-3, with TRBD2 matching over 8 bases. V gave up 7 bases and J gave up 5 bases; unmatched junction bases: 11. Germline V lookup: CDR1 LNHDA, CDR2 SQIVND (reference sequence). The CDR3 totals 15 residues. In DNA, the CDR3 is TGTGCCAGTAATGAACCGGGAGGGCGGCAAGATACGCAGTATTTT. This translates into CASNEPGGRQDTQYF. The whole variable domain, filled in from reference TRBV19 and TRBJ2-3, reads DGGITQSPKYLFRKEGQNVTLSCEQNLNHDAMYWYRQDPGQGLRLIYYSQIVNDFQKGDIAEGYSVSREKKESFPLTVTSAQKNPTAFYLCASNEPGGRQDTQYFGPGTRLTVL.

The CDR3 sequence is CASSSTPGTGAYEQYF. As DNA, the CDR3 is TGTGCCAGCAGTTCTACACCCGGGACAGGTGCCTACGAGCAGTACTTC. The chain combines TRBV27 with TRBJ2-7; 8 bases agree with TRBD1. J lost 2 bases, V lost 4 bases, and 10 bases had no gene match. The length of the CDR3 is 16 residues. CDR1 and CDR2 from the germline V gene are MNHEY and SMNVEV (reference sequence).

This rearrangement joins TRBV5-1 to TRBJ2-1, with 11 bases fitting TRBD2. Trimming cost V 0 bases and J 7 bases; bases outside gene matches: 3. Germline assignment: CDR1 SGHRS and CDR2 YFSETQ. CDR3 length equals 15 residues. The CDR3 bases are TGCGCCAGCAGCTTGGGCGCTAGCGGGAGGAATGAGCAGTTCTTC. Encoded protein: CASSLGASGRNEQFF.